The clone carrying this T cell receptor (beta chain) was found once. Its antigen is not identified. The data were taken from a study of cytomegalovirus exposure and HLA in healthy donors. It was with 60 Vbeta and 13 Jbeta primers that the PCR ran. The table came from immunoSEQ multiplex PCR; TCRdb's copy has only in-frame clones and leaves some out. This repertoire shows 150,000 or so clones, roughly 78% found once; its top ten account for roughly 3.1%. Trimming removed 8 bases at V and 6 bases at J, with 16 bases between. The germline V gene has CDR1 LNHDA and CDR2 SQIVND (reference sequence). CDR3 size: 14 residues. Study conclusions and caveats: DRB1 had the most TCR associations and HLA-C the fewest, a later analysis found, with rates varying by HLA locus. Because they were indistinguishable, some V segments, including TRBV6-2 and TRBV6-3, were excluded.

The genes are TRBV19 and TRBJ1-4; a possible D gene is TRBD1 (5 bases). The origin of this receptor is a man in his late teens or twenties in good health and CMV-seropositive. The specimen sequenced was PBMCs. CDR3 in amino acids: CASFGDRGDEKLFF. CDR3 bases: TGTGCCAGTTTCGGGGACCGCGGGGATGAAAAACTGTTTTTT.